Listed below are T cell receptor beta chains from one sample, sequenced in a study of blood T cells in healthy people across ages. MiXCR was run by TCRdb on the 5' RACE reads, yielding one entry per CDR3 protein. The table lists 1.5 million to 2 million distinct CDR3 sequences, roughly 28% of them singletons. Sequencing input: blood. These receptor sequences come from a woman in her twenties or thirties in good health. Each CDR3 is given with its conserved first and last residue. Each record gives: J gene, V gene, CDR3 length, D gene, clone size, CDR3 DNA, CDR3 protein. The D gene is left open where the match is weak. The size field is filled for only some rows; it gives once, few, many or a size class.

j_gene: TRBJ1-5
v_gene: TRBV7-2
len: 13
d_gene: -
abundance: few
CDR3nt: TGTGCCAGCAGCTTAGGCCAACATCAGCCCCAGCATTTT
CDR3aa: CASSLGQHQPQHF

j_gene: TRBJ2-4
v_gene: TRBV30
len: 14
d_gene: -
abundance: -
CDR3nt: TGTGCCTGGACCCTAGGGCCTAGGAGAGGCATTCAGTACTTC
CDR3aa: CAWTLGPRRGIQYF

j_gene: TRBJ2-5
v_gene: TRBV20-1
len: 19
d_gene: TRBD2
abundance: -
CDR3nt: TGCAGTGCTAGGGGCGGGTACTCTAGCGGGGTTAGTACCCGAGAGATCCAGTACTTC
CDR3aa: CSARGGYSSGVSTREIQYF

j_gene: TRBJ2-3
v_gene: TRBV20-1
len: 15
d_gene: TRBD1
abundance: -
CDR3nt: TGCAGTGCGCCTTCCGGACAGGGGAGCACAGATACGCAGTATTTT
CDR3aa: CSAPSGQGSTDTQYF

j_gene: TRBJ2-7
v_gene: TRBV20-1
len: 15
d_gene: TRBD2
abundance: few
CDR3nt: TGCAGTGCTGGGCGCCCTAGCGGGAGGACTTACGAGCAGTACTTC
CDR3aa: CSAGRPSGRTYEQYF

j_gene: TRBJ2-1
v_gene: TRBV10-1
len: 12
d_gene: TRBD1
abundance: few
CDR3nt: TGCGCCAGCACCGGGACAGGGGATGAGCAGTTCTTC
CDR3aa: CASTGTGDEQFF

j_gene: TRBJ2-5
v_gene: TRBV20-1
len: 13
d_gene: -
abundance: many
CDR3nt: TGCAGTTCCCAATACCCGGGGGAAGAGACCCAGTACTTC
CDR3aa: CSSQYPGEETQYF

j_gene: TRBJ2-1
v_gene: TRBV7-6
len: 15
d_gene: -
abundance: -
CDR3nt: TGTGCCAGCAGCTTAGCGTACGGCAGGGTGAATGAGCAGTTCTTC
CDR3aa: CASSLAYGRVNEQFF

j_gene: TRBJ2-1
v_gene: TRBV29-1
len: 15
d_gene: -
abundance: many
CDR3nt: TGCAGCGTGGCGCTCGCGAGTGGTTCCCACAATGAGCAGTTCTTC
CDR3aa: CSVALASGSHNEQFF

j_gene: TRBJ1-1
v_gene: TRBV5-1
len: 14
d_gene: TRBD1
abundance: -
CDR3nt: TGCGCCAGCAGCTCGGACCCAGGGGGAACTGAAGCTTTCTTT
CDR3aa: CASSSDPGGTEAFF

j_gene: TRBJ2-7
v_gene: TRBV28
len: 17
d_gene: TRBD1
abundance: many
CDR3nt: TGTGCCAGCAGTTTATTCTACTCCCGGGACAGGGGCTACGAGCAGTACTTC
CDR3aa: CASSLFYSRDRGYEQYF

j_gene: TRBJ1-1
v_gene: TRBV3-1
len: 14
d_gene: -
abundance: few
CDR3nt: TGTGCCAGCAGCCAAGTGAGGGGGGGGACTGAAGCTTTCTTT
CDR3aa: CASSQVRGGTEAFF

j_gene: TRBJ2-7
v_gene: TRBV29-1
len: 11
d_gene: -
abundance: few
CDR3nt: TGCAGCGCCGGGGTTTACAATGAGCAGTACTTC
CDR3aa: CSAGVYNEQYF

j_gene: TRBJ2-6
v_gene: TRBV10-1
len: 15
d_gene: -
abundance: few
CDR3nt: TGCGCCAGCAGTGAAGGGCCGGGGGGGGCCAACGTCCTGACTTTC
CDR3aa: CASSEGPGGANVLTF

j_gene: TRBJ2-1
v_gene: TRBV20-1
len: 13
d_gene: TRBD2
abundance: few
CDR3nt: TGCAGTGCTACGCGGGGGGGTTTCGATGAGCAGTTCTTC
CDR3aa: CSATRGGFDEQFF

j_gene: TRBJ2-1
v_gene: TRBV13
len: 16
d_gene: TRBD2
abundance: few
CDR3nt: TGTGCCAGCAGCTTGTCTATAGCGGGGGAGTTTAATGAGCAGTTCTTC
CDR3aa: CASSLSIAGEFNEQFF

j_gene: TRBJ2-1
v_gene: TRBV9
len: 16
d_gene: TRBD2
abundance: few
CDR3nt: TGTTCCAGCAGCCCCAGACTAGCGGGAGGGGGCAATGAGCAGTTCTTC
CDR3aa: CSSSPRLAGGGNEQFF

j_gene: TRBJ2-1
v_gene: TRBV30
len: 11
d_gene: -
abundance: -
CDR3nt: TGTGCCTGGACTTACAACGGTGAGCAGTTCTTC
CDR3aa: CAWTYNGEQFF

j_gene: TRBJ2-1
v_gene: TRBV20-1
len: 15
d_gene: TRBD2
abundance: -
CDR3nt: TGCAGTGCTATGGCCGGCGGGAGGGCCCGGAATGGGCAGTTCTTC
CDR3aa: CSAMAGGRARNGQFF

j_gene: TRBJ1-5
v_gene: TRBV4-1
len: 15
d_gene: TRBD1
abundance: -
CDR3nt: TGCGCCAGCAGCCAAGATGGGACAGGGCGTCAGCCCCAGCATTTT
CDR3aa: CASSQDGTGRQPQHF

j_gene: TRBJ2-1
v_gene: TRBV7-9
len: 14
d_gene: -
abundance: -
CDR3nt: TGTCCCAGCAGCTTCAGGACGGTTGGCAATGAGCAGTTCTTC
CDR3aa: CPSSFRTVGNEQFF

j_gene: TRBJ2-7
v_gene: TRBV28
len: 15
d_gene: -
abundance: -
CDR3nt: TGTGCCAGCAGTTTCCTGAGGGGGGGCCAAGACGAGCAGTACTTC
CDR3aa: CASSFLRGGQDEQYF

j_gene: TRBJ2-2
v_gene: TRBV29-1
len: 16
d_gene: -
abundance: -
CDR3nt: TGCAGCGTTGAAGACCATTCCCGGCAGAGCACCGGGGAGCTGTTTTTT
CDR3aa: CSVEDHSRQSTGELFF

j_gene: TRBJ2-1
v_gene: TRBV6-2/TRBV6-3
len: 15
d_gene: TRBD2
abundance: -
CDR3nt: TGTGCCAGCACCGCACTAGCGGGGCCTGGAGGTGAGCAGTTCTTC
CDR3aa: CASTALAGPGGEQFF

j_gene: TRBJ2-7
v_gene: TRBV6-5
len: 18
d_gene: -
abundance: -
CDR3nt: TGTGCCAGCAGTTACTTCATAAATCCCAGGGAAAGCTCCTACGAGCAGTACTTC
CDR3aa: CASSYFINPRESSYEQYF

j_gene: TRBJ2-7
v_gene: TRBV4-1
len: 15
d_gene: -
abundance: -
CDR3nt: TGCGCCAGCAGCCAAGCGGGCGGGGCCCCCTACGAGCAGTACTTC
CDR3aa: CASSQAGGAPYEQYF

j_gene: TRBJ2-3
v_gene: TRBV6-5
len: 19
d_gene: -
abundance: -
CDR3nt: TGTGCCAGCAGTTACTCGATTGGAACGGGAGGGGACAGAACAGATACGCAGTATTTT
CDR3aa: CASSYSIGTGGDRTDTQYF

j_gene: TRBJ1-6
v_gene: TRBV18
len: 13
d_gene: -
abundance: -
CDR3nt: TGTGCCAGCTCAAAGGACACTAATTCACCCCTCCACTTT
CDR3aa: CASSKDTNSPLHF

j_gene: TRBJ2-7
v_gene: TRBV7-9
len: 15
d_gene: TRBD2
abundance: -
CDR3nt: TGTGCCAGCAGCTTAATGGGTAGCGGGGGGTCCGAGCAGTACTTC
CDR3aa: CASSLMGSGGSEQYF

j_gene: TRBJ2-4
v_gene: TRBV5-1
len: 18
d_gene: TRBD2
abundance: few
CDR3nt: TGCGCCAGCAGCCTAGGACTAGTGGGAGGGCCCTCGGAAAACATTCAGTACTTC
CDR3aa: CASSLGLVGGPSENIQYF

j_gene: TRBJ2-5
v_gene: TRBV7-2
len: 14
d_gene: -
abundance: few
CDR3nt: TGTGCCAGCAGCTTAGTAGGCAGCCAAGAGACCCGGTACTTC
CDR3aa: CASSLVGSQETRYF

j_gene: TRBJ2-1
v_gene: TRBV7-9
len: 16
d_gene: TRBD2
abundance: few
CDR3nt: TGTGCCAGCAGCTCACCGACTAGCGGGGGCCCCAAACGGCAGTTCTTC
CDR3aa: CASSSPTSGGPKRQFF

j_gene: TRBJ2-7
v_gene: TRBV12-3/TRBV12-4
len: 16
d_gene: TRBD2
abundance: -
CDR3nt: TGTGCCAGCAGTCCGCTGACTAGCCCGGCCTACAATGAGCAGTACTTC
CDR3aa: CASSPLTSPAYNEQYF

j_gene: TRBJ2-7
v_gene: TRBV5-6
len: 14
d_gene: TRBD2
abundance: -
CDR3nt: TGTGCCAGCAGCTTCGGCGGGAGCGGGGACGAGCAGTACTTC
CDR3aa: CASSFGGSGDEQYF

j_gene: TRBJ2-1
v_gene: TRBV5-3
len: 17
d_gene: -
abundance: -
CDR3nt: TGTGCCAGAAGCTTTCGCAGGGAACGAGTCTCCTACAATGAGCAGTTCTTC
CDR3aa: CARSFRRERVSYNEQFF

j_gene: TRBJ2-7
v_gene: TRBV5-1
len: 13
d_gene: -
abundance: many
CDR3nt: TGCGCCAGCAGCTTGGATGTCTCGGGGGAGCAGTACTTC
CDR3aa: CASSLDVSGEQYF

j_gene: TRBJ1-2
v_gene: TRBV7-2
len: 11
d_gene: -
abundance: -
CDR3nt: TGTGCCAGCAGCTTCCGGCAGGGCTACACCTTC
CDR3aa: CASSFRQGYTF

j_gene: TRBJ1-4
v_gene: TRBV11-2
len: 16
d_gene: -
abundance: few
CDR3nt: TGTGCCAGCAGCCGCCGAGGCGCCAGGGGAGATGAAAAACTGTTTTTT
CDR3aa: CASSRRGARGDEKLFF

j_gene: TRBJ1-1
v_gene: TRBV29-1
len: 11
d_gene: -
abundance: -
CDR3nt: TGCAGCGTCGCCCATACGGGTGAAGCTTTCTTT
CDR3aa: CSVAHTGEAFF

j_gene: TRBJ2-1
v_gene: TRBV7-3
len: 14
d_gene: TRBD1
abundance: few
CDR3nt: TGTGCCAGCAGCCCTCGGACAGGGGATAGTGGGCAGTTCTTC
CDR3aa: CASSPRTGDSGQFF

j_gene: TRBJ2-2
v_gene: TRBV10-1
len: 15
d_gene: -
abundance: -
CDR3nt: TGCGCCAGCAGTGAACCCGTTGGGCCGGCCGGGGAGCTGTTTTTT
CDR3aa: CASSEPVGPAGELFF

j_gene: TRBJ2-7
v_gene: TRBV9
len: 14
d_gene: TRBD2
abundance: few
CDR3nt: TGTGCCAGCAGCGCAGGGACTAGCATGGACGAGCAGTACTTC
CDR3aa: CASSAGTSMDEQYF

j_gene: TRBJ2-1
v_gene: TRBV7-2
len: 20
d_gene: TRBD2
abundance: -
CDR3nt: TGTGCCAGCAGCTTATGGGTGGGGACTAGCGGGAGGAGAGCCTACAATGAGCAGTTCTTC
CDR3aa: CASSLWVGTSGRRAYNEQFF